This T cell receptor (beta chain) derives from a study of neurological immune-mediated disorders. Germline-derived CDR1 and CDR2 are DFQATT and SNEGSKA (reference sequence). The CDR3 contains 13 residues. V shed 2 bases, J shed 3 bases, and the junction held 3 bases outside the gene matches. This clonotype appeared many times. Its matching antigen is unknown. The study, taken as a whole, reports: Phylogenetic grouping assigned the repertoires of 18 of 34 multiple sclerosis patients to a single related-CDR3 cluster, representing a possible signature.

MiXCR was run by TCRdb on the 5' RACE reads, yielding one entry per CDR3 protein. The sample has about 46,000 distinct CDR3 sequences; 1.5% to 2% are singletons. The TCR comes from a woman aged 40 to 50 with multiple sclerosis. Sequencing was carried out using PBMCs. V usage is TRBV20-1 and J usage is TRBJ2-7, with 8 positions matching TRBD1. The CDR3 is CSARSGTGYEQYF. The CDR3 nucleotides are TGCAGTGCTAGATCCGGGACAGGCTACGAGCAGTACTTC.